This T cell receptor beta chain was captured in a study of blood T cells in healthy people across ages. For this clonotype: Its antigen is still unknown.

A second PCR of roughly 6 to 12 cycles used a sample-barcoded 5' primer and a J-beta primer mix. TCRdb re-called the 5' RACE reads with MiXCR, one entry per CDR3 protein. This repertoire shows approximately 850,000 distinct CDR3 sequences, 58% found once; its top ten account for 22%. This CDR3 has 18 amino acids. CDR1 and CDR2 (germline): MNHEY, SMNVEV (reference sequence). Trimming pared 4 bases from V and 3 bases from J, leaving 25 bases between. Study-wide results and caveats: Age brought a roughly linear fall in TCR beta diversity measured per million T cells.

The receptor was isolated from a man younger than 40 in good health. Sequencing used blood. V and J are TRBV27 and TRBJ2-7; D is unresolved. CDR3 DNA sequence: TGTGCCAGCAGTTCCGCCACCCGAGTTCTCGGGCGTCACTACGAGCAGTACTTC. Translation gives CASSSATRVLGRHYEQYF.